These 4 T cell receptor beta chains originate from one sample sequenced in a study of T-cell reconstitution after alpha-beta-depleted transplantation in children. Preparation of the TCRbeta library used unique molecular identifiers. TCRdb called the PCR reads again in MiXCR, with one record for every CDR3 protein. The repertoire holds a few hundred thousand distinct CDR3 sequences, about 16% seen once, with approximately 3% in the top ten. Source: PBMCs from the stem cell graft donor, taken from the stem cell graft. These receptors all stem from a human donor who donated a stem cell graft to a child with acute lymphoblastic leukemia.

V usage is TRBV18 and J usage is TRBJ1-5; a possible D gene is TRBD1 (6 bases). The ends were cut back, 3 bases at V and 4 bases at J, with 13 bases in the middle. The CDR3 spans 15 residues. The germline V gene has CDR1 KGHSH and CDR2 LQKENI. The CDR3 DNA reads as TGTGCCAGCTCACCCCAGGGAGGGACAAATCAGCCCCAGCATTTT. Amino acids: CASSPQGGTNQPQHF.

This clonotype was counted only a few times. The CDR3 region has the DNA TGTGCCAGCAATCCAAAAAAGGACACGGGCACTGAAGCTTTCTTT. As protein: CASNPKKDTGTEAFF. The chain joins TRBV6-1 to TRBJ1-1; D may be TRBD1 (5 bases). This CDR3 has 15 amino acids. Looked up from germline, CDR1 is MNHNS and CDR2 is SASEGT. V dropped 7 bases and J dropped 4 bases, with 19 bases sitting between them.

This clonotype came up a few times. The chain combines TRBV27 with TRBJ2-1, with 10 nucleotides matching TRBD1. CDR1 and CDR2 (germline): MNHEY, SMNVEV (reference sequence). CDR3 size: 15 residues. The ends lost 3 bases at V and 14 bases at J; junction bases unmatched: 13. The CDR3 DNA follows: TGTGCCAGCAGTTTTTGGTTCACTGCCGGGACAGGGGAGTTCTTC. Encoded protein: CASSFWFTAGTGEFF.

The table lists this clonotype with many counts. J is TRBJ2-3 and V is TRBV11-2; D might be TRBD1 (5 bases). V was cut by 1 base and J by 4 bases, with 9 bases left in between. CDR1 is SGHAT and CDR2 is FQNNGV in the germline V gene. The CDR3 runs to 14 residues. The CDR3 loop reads CASSLGPRADTQYF. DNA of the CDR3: TGTGCCAGCAGCTTAGGCCCCAGGGCAGATACGCAGTATTTT.